The clone carrying this T cell receptor (beta chain) was found a few times. Its antigen is currently unknown. The CDR3 spans 14 residues. The germline gives CDR1 DFQATT, CDR2 SNEGSKA (reference sequence). J was trimmed by 4 bases and V by 6 bases; bases with no gene match: 9. This sample was included in a study of CD8 T cells in ankylosing spondylitis. By quantitative 5'-RACE with molecular barcodes, the TCR beta libraries were made. MiXCR, run by TCRdb on the 5' RACE reads, gives a single entry per CDR3 protein. The sample includes over 600,000 distinct CDR3 sequences, around 20% of them seen just once. Points from the study as a whole: Seemingly distinctive of ankylosing spondylitis blood was a TCR beta motif formed by eight highly homologous variants. In ankylosing spondylitis patients, matched synovial fluid reportedly showed significant enrichment of disease-linked clones.

The specimen sequenced was blood, either unsorted or a sorted T cell fraction (not recorded which). This TCR came from a male donor with ankylosing spondylitis. The chain couples TRBV20-1 to TRBJ2-7, with 10 bases matching TRBD2. CDR3 DNA: TGCAGTGCATACAAGCGGGAGGGCCTTTACGAGCAGTACTTC. This codes for CSAYKREGLYEQYF.